This T cell receptor beta chain was identified in a study of PD-L1 blockade in urothelial cancer. This CDR3 is 15 amino acids long. The germline CDR1 and CDR2 sequences are SGHVS and FNYEAQ. Trimming took 6 bases from V and 6 from J, leaving 17 bases between them. The data were produced by immunoSEQ multiplex PCR, yet TCRdb's version contains in-frame clones alone and is incomplete. The sample includes 50,000 or so clones, roughly 80% of them seen just once. Each patient's cancer was a locally advanced or metastatic urothelial carcinoma. Sequenced here: PBMCs, sampled around atezolizumab (anti-PD-L1) treatment. The chain employs TRBV7-6 and TRBJ2-2, with a weak D call TRBD2 (5 bases). The sequence came from an older man with urothelial cancer. CDR3 bases: TGTGCCAGCAGTAAAGGGAGTGCGGCGGCCGGGGAGCTGTTTTTT. This translates into CASSKGSAAAGELFF.